This entry describes one T cell receptor (beta chain). As yet, its antigen is unknown. The data belong to a study of cytomegalovirus exposure and HLA in healthy donors. The CDR3 length is 13 residues. The V segment lost 4 bases and the J segment 7 bases; nucleotides outside the gene matches: 6. CDR1 and CDR2 (germline): MGHRA, YSYEKL. The PCR employed 60 Vbeta primers together with 13 Jbeta primers. The protocol was immunoSEQ multiplex PCR, while the TCRdb copy is restricted to in-frame clones and leaves out a portion. The profile shows more than 90,000 clones, about 75% of them singletons. Study results and limitations: Prior analysis indicated that the majority of TCR beta V segments exhibited productivity approximately 87% or approximately 30% of the time. The listing of approximately 160 TCR beta chains classed them as cytomegalovirus-associated.

This TCR came from a man in his fifties in good health and CMV-seronegative. The chain is built from TRBV4-1 and TRBJ1-1; the match to TRBD1 covers 7 bases. The specimen sequenced was PBMCs. DNA for the CDR3: TGCGCCAGCAGCCCATCAGGGGGAAGTGAAGCTTTCTTT. Translation: CASSPSGGSEAFF.